These 25 T cell receptor beta chains share one sample of origin, sequenced in a study of OX40 agonist ivuxolimab in advanced cancers. Sequencing was performed with immunoSEQ multiplex PCR; in TCRdb, only in-frame clones are kept and a portion is missing. The sample has about 22,000 clones, 65% to 80% seen once. Here the sequenced sample was CD4+ or CD8+ T cells sorted from blood, taken in a trial of the OX40 agonist ivuxolimab. The origin of the receptors is an adult with an advanced solid tumor such as melanoma, head and neck, liver or kidney cancer.

The chain employs TRBV5-6 and TRBJ2-5; 9 bases fit TRBD1. J gave up 4 bases and V 4 bases, and 11 bases lay outside the gene matches. Germline assignment: CDR1 SGHDT and CDR2 YYEEEE. The CDR3 is 16 residues long. The CDR3 spells CASSITGGAVRETQYF. Here the CDR3 DNA reads TGTGCCAGCAGCATTACAGGGGGCGCGGTAAGAGAGACCCAGTACTTC. The variable domain in full, completed from reference TRBV5-6 and TRBJ2-5, reads DAGVTQSPTHLIKTRGQQVTLRCSPKSGHDTVSWYQQALGQGPQFIFQYYEEEERQRGNFPDRFSGHQFPNYSSELNVNALLLGDSALYLCASSITGGAVRETQYFGPGTRLLVL.

The chain carries TRBV5-6 and TRBJ2-3; D remains ambiguous. Germline assignment: CDR1 SGHDT and CDR2 YYEEEE. Trimming stripped 3 bases from V and 4 bases from J, with 6 bases between. The CDR3 is 12 amino acids. The CDR3 reads CASSSAADTQYF. The CDR3 DNA sequence: TGTGCCAGCAGCTCCGCCGCAGATACGCAGTATTTT.

The V call is TRBV6-5, the J call TRBJ2-3, with D perhaps TRBD1 (5 bases). With 6 bases removed from V and 6 bases from J, the gap between germline ends came to 10 bases. Looked up from germline, CDR1 is MNHEY and CDR2 is SVGAGI. The CDR3 covers 12 residues. The CDR3 loop is CASSPPGDTQYF. CDR3 in DNA: TGTGCCAGCAGCCCCCCAGGGGATACGCAGTATTTT.

This clone was seen more than once but under ten times. This chain uses TRBV10-2 with TRBJ1-3; D gene ambiguous. Trimming left V 3 bases short and J 4 bases short, with 13 bases between. There are 15 residues in the CDR3. Germline CDR1 reads WSHSY; CDR2 reads SAAADI. In nucleotides, the CDR3 is TGCGCCAGCAGTGAAGGCCCAACGAAAGGAAACACCATATATTTT. Translation: CASSEGPTKGNTIYF.

This clone was seen more than once but under ten times. This chain joins TRBV6-5 and TRBJ1-1; D is undetermined. Germline loops: CDR1 MNHEY, CDR2 SVGAGI. Trimming left V 2 bases short and J 2 bases short, with 9 bases between. The CDR3 consists of 14 residues. For the CDR3, the DNA is TGTGCCAGCAGTTACACGAGAGTTAACACTGAAGCTTTCTTT. It specifies CASSYTRVNTEAFF.

The V call is TRBV7-2, the J call TRBJ2-3; possibly TRBD2 for D (6 bases). The CDR3 loop spans 15 amino acids. CDR1 and CDR2 from the germline V gene are SGHTA and FQGNSA. V lost 1 base, J lost 2 bases, and 10 bases lay in between. In DNA form, the CDR3 reads TGTGCCAGCAGCTTAGGGGGAGGAACCACAGATACGCAGTATTTT. This translates into CASSLGGGTTDTQYF.

This clone has more than one count but fewer than ten. This chain uses TRBV7-9 with TRBJ1-4, with D possibly TRBD1 on 5 matching bases. The CDR3 runs 15 residues. CDR1 is SEHNR, CDR2 FQNEAQ, per germline (reference sequence). The germline V and J ends were trimmed by 4 bases and 6 bases, with 15 bases remaining between them. CDR3 sequence: CASSSIRRAHEKLFF. CDR3 coding DNA: TGTGCCAGCAGCTCCATCCGCAGGGCCCATGAAAAACTGTTTTTT.

The V and J genes are TRBV6-9 and TRBJ1-2; TRBD1 matches 7 bases. V dropped 4 bases and J dropped 6; count of bases not matched to a gene: 8. In germline, CDR1 is MNHGY, CDR2 SVAAGI. CDR3 length: 14 amino acids. The CDR3 sequence is CASSSQGGGNGYTF. CDR3 sequence (DNA): TGTGCCAGCAGTTCCCAGGGGGGGGGCAATGGCTACACCTTC.

The table lists this clone with a few counts. This chain links TRBV5-6 with TRBJ2-5, with D hard to call. V was shortened by 2 bases and J by 2 bases, with 13 bases between the two germline ends. This CDR3 is 15 amino acids long. Germline-derived CDR1 and CDR2 are SGHDT and YYEEEE. In DNA form, the CDR3 reads TGTGCCAGCAGCTTAGCTTCCGGGTTTCAAGAGACCCAGTACTTC. Protein product: CASSLASGFQETQYF.

The genes are TRBV10-3 and TRBJ1-5; a possible D gene is TRBD1 (6 bases). Germline values: CDR1 ENHRY, CDR2 SYGVKD. The CDR3 consists of 15 residues. Trimming pared 0 bases from V and 6 bases from J, leaving 12 bases between. As DNA, the CDR3 is TGTGCCATCAGTGAGTCGGAAGCGGGGGCTCAGCCCCAGCATTTT. Translating it yields CAISESEAGAQPQHF.

This clone has just one count. The chain uses TRBV7-2 and TRBJ2-1; either TRBD1 or TRBD2 may fit D (5 bases each). V shed 5 bases and J shed 8 bases, with 13 bases lying between them. The CDR3 contains 13 residues. Germline V gene lookup returns CDR1 SGHTA and CDR2 FQGNSA. CDR3: CASSPGRGDEQFF. CDR3 in DNA: TGTGCCAGCAGCCCGGGGCGAGGCGATGAGCAGTTCTTC.

This clone has only a few counts. V and J are TRBV11-1 and TRBJ1-5; no definite D call. This CDR3 spans 14 amino acids. Germline-derived CDR1 and CDR2 are SGHAT and FQDESV (reference sequence). The CDR3 DNA reads as TGTGTCCCTCCTCCGACCCGAGGGAATCAGCCCCAGCATTTT. Translating it yields CVPPPTRGNQPQHF.

The rearrangement uses TRBV18 and TRBJ1-4, with a tentative D call TRBD1 (5 bases). V was cut by 3 bases and J by 0 bases, with 14 bases left in between. Germline lookup yields CDR1 KGHSH and CDR2 LQKENI. The CDR3 consists of 17 residues. In nucleotides, the CDR3 is TGTGCCAGCTCACCGTTCGGGACGATAGCAACTAATGAAAAACTGTTTTTT. This gives the protein CASSPFGTIATNEKLFF.

The chain couples TRBV9 to TRBJ1-2; the match to TRBD1 covers 7 bases. CDR1 SGDLS and CDR2 YYNGEE come from the germline V gene. Unmatched junction bases numbered 0, after V lost 0 bases and J lost 4 bases. This CDR3 is built from 13 residues. CDR3: CASSVGDSYGYTF. The CDR3 DNA reads TGTGCCAGCAGCGTAGGGGACAGCTATGGCTACACCTTC.

V and J are TRBV30 and TRBJ2-1, with D tentatively TRBD1 or TRBD2 (5 bases each). The V gene's germline CDR1 is GTSNPN and CDR2 SVGIG (reference sequence). The V gene lost 1 base and the J gene lost 10 bases, with 11 bases spanning the gap. This CDR3 region has 12 residues. CDR3: CAWSEGTREQFF. The CDR3 nucleotides read TGTGCCTGGAGTGAGGGGACGAGGGAGCAGTTCTTC.

In this sample, this clone turned up a few times. The rearrangement uses TRBV5-6 and TRBJ2-7, with 8 nucleotides matching TRBD2. V shed 3 bases and J 7 bases; nucleotides not matched to a gene: 6. The V gene's germline CDR1 is SGHDT and CDR2 YYEEEE. The CDR3 totals 13 residues. Here the CDR3 DNA reads TGTGCCAGCAGCTGGGGGACTAGTGCAGAGCAGTACTTC. Encoded protein: CASSWGTSAEQYF.

In its sample, this clone was seen once. The CDR3 region is CSVEDENVIGYGYTF. CDR3 coding DNA: TGCAGCGTTGAAGATGAGAACGTTATCGGCTATGGCTACACCTTC. The chain recombines TRBV29-1 with TRBJ1-2; no reliable D call. The CDR3 runs 15 residues. V dropped 0 bases and J dropped 4 bases, with 15 bases sitting between them. From germline, CDR1 is SQVTM and CDR2 ANQGSEA. Variable domain in full (rest from reference TRBV29-1 and TRBJ1-2): SAVISQKPSRDICQRGTSLTIQCQVDSQVTMMFWYRQQPGQSLTLIATANQGSEATYESGFVIDKFPISRPNLTFSTLTVSNMSPEDSSIYLCSVEDENVIGYGYTFGSGTRLTVV.

J is TRBJ1-1 and V is TRBV4-2; 7 nucleotides agree with TRBD1. The CDR3 spans 15 residues. Losses at the gene ends were 0 bases for V and 5 bases for J; bases not matched to a gene: 6. Germline values: CDR1 LGHNA, CDR2 YNFKEQ. For the CDR3, the DNA is TGTGCCAGCAGCCAAGATAGGAACAGGGGAACTGAAGCTTTCTTT. Amino acid sequence: CASSQDRNRGTEAFF.

V is TRBV4-1 and J is TRBJ2-1; weak D call: TRBD2 (5 bases). The CDR3 is made up of 13 amino acids. V gave up 8 bases and J gave up 6 bases, with 14 bases separating them. Germline V gives CDR1 MGHRA, CDR2 YSYEKL. CDR3 sequence: CASSLGIANEQFF. CDR3 bases: TGCGCCAGCTCTCTCGGGATCGCCAATGAGCAGTTCTTC.

V and J are TRBV6-1 and TRBJ2-3; 7 bases match TRBD2. Germline V gene data show CDR1 as MNHNS and CDR2 as SASEGT. The trim removed 1 base at V and 0 bases at J, leaving 7 bases unmatched. The CDR3 totals 17 residues. The CDR3 sequence: CASSEEEGRGSTDTQYF. The CDR3 DNA follows: TGTGCCAGCAGTGAAGAGGAGGGGCGGGGGAGCACAGATACGCAGTATTTT.

This chain links TRBV7-9 with TRBJ1-1; D uncertain. The CDR3 runs to 13 residues. Germline V gene data show CDR1 as SEHNR and CDR2 as FQNEAQ (reference sequence). V was shortened by 4 bases and J by 0 bases, with 6 bases between the two germline ends. CDR3 DNA sequence: TGTGCCAGCAGCTCGGTAATGAACACTGAAGCTTTCTTT. Translation: CASSSVMNTEAFF.

V is TRBV5-4 and J is TRBJ2-1, with D possibly being TRBD2 (6 bases). CDR3 length equals 15 residues. CDR1 SGHNT and CDR2 YYREEE come from the germline V gene (reference sequence). The V end was cut by 4 bases, the J end by 5 bases, with 16 bases between. Written as DNA, the CDR3 is TGTGCCAGCAGCAGGGGACTCTCCAAAGACAATGAGCAGTTCTTC. The encoded protein is CASSRGLSKDNEQFF.

A single count supports this clone. The chain has TRBV19 and TRBJ1-5; TRBD1 agrees at 7 bases. J lost 7 bases, V lost 3 bases, and 9 bases had no gene match. The CDR3 sequence is 15 residues long. Germline V gene lookup returns CDR1 LNHDA and CDR2 SQIVND (reference sequence). The DNA of the CDR3 is TGTGCCAGTAGTATCCCCCACGACAGGGCACAGCCCCAGCATTTT. This codes for CASSIPHDRAQPQHF.

The J gene is TRBJ1-3, the V gene TRBV4-3; the D is unclear. The V and J ends lost 4 bases and 0 bases respectively, with 10 bases between them. The CDR3 is made up of 15 amino acids. Germline-derived CDR1 and CDR2 are LGHNA and YSLEER. Written as DNA, the CDR3 is TGCGCCAGCAGCCCTTCCCCCAGCTCTGGAAACACCATATATTTT. Its protein is CASSPSPSSGNTIYF.

The chain joins TRBV14 to TRBJ1-1, with no clear D. CDR3 length: 13 amino acids. Germline-derived CDR1 and CDR2 are SGHDN and FVKESK. The germline V and J ends were trimmed by 5 bases and 6 bases, with 13 bases remaining between them. Here the CDR3 DNA reads TGTGCCAGCAGCTCCATGGACCCTGCTGAAGCTTTCTTT. It yields the protein CASSSMDPAEAFF. Full variable domain (rest looked up from reference TRBV14 and TRBJ1-1): EAGVTQFPSHSVIEKGQTVTLRCDPISGHDNLYWYRRVMGKEIKFLLHFVKESKQDESGMPNNRFLAERTGGTYSTLKVQPAELEDSGVYFCASSSMDPAEAFFGQGTRLTVV.